The 26 T cell receptor beta chains reported below all come from one sample, sequenced in a study of blood T cell repertoires in COVID-19. TCRdb's table, derived via immunoSEQ multiplex PCR, lists solely in-frame clones and lacks some. The profile covers approximately 300,000 clones, with around 86% appearing a single time and less than 11% taken by the ten largest. The sample comprised PBMCs or T cells enriched from blood (not recorded which). Receptors originate from a woman younger than 30 who had recovered from COVID-19.

The genes are TRBV9 and TRBJ2-7; 8 bases map to TRBD2. Per the germline V gene, CDR1 is SGDLS and CDR2 is YYNGEE. V trimming: 4 bases; J trimming: 1 base; junction bases outside the gene matches: 7. The CDR3 length is 15 residues. Here the CDR3 DNA reads TGTGCCAGCAGCCCGGGACTAGGTCGTTCCTACGAGCAGTACTTC. This gives the protein CASSPGLGRSYEQYF.

This clone was picked up one time. This chain links TRBV5-4 with TRBJ1-2; 7 bases map to TRBD1. The CDR3 extends over 14 amino acids. CDR1 SGHNT and CDR2 YYREEE come from the germline V gene (reference sequence). J was trimmed by 8 bases and V by 6 bases; bases with no gene match: 13. The CDR3 reads CASTLLAGGQGYTF. The CDR3 DNA follows: TGTGCCAGCACCCTCCTGGCGGGGGGACAGGGCTACACCTTC.

This chain uses TRBV5-8 with TRBJ1-4, with 7 bases that match TRBD1. V trimming: 5 bases; J trimming: 2 bases; junction bases outside the gene matches: 6. Germline CDR1 is SGHTS and CDR2 is YDEGEE. This CDR3 has 15 amino acids. Here the CDR3 DNA reads TGTGCCAGCAGGGTACAGGGGTGGACTAATGAAAAACTGTTTTTT. Translation: CASRVQGWTNEKLFF.

The chain carries TRBV27 and TRBJ2-7, with 9 bases matching TRBD1. V was clipped by 4 bases and J by 4 bases; unmatched bases: 8. Germline V gene data show CDR1 as MNHEY and CDR2 as SMNVEV (reference sequence). The CDR3 spans 15 residues. CDR3 loop: CASSYRTGVGYEQYF. CDR3 DNA sequence: TGTGCCAGCAGTTACAGGACAGGGGTCGGGTACGAGCAGTACTTC.

CDR3 sequence: CASSGLAGVPDTQYF. CDR3 DNA: TGTGCCAGCAGTGGACTAGCGGGAGTTCCAGATACGCAGTATTTT. The V and J genes are TRBV2 and TRBJ2-3; 12 nucleotides agree with TRBD2. Germline values: CDR1 SNHLY, CDR2 FYNNEI. This CDR3 contains 15 residues. V lost 4 bases and J lost 4; bases outside the gene matches: 3.

This clone was seen once. V usage is TRBV7-3 and J usage is TRBJ2-3; the match to TRBD2 covers 8 bases. The CDR3 sequence is 16 residues long. Germline values: CDR1 SGHTA, CDR2 FQGTGA. V shed 5 bases, J shed 2 bases, and the junction held 9 bases outside the gene matches. The CDR3 nucleotides read TGTGCCAGCAGCCTCGGAACTAGCGGTTACACAGATACGCAGTATTTT. This translates into CASSLGTSGYTDTQYF.

The count of this clone is one. The chain's CDR3 is CSASHNQGLAGGLDTQYF. The CDR3 region has the DNA TGCAGTGCTAGTCACAACCAGGGACTAGCGGGGGGGTTAGATACGCAGTATTTT. The V gene is TRBV20-1, the J gene TRBJ2-3, with TRBD2 identical over 16 bases. The CDR3 is 18 residues long. Trimming at V came to 3 bases and at J to 5 bases, leaving 11 bases not matched to a gene. The germline V gene encodes CDR1 DFQATT and CDR2 SNEGSKA (reference sequence).

V gene TRBV19 combines with J gene TRBJ1-2; D perhaps matches TRBD1 (5 bases). The germline gives CDR1 LNHDA, CDR2 SQIVND (reference sequence). The CDR3 is 14 residues long. Trimming removed 5 bases from V and 5 bases from J, with 15 bases in between. For the CDR3, the DNA is TGTGCCAGTAGTGATCGTCGGGGGGGGTATGGCTACACCTTC. Protein sequence: CASSDRRGGYGYTF.

CDR3 protein: CAWSVTGSYGYTF. Written as DNA, the CDR3 is TGTGCCTGGAGTGTAACCGGGTCCTATGGCTACACCTTC. The chain links TRBV30 to TRBJ1-2, with no clear D. This CDR3 is built from 13 residues. CDR1 is GTSNPN and CDR2 is SVGIG in the germline V gene (reference sequence). V was clipped by 0 bases and J by 4 bases, with 9 bases between them.

The chain employs TRBV7-6 and TRBJ1-4; 10 nucleotides agree with TRBD1. V lost 1 base to trimming and J lost 8 bases; unmatched junction nucleotides: 10. There are 17 residues in the CDR3. Germline V gene sequence: CDR1 SGHVS, CDR2 FNYEAQ. Written as DNA, the CDR3 is TGTGCCAGCAGCTTAGTTCCTGGGGACAGGGGTGGCGAAAAACTGTTTTTT. It is translated as CASSLVPGDRGGEKLFF.

The chain has TRBV9 and TRBJ1-4; no clear D gene. V lost 0 bases and J lost 5, with 11 bases in between. Germline V gene data show CDR1 as SGDLS and CDR2 as YYNGEE. The CDR3 totals 15 residues. CDR3: CASSVGAGENEKLFF. CDR3 nucleotides: TGTGCCAGCAGCGTAGGAGCCGGAGAGAATGAAAAACTGTTTTTT.

V usage is TRBV4-1 and J usage is TRBJ2-3; perhaps TRBD1 as D (6 bases). The CDR3 extends over 16 amino acids. From germline, CDR1 is MGHRA and CDR2 YSYEKL. V lost 3 bases, J lost 3 bases, and 16 bases lay in between. CDR3 in DNA: TGCGCCAGCAGCCAGGCCCCGACAGGAGTAACAGATACGCAGTATTTT. Protein: CASSQAPTGVTDTQYF.

This clone was observed a handful of times. V is TRBV2 and J is TRBJ1-1; 7 bases line up with TRBD1. V gave up 8 bases and J gave up 0 bases; unmatched junction bases: 6. CDR1 is SNHLY, CDR2 FYNNEI, per germline. The CDR3 is 14 amino acids. CDR3 DNA sequence: TGTGCCAGCGGAAACAGGGGCTTGAACACTGAAGCTTTCTTT. This encodes CASGNRGLNTEAFF.

The V call is TRBV28, the J call TRBJ1-5; 8 nucleotides line up with TRBD1. This CDR3 contains 14 residues. With V trimmed by 5 bases and J by 7 bases, 7 bases remained unmatched. The germline V gene encodes CDR1 MDHEN and CDR2 SYDVKM. DNA of the CDR3: TGTGCCAGCAGTGAGACAGGGGAGGGGCAGCCCCAGCATTTT. Translation: CASSETGEGQPQHF.

V gene TRBV3-1 (or the pseudogene TRBV3-2) combines with J gene TRBJ2-5; 7 bases fit TRBD2. The CDR3 is made up of 15 amino acids. Trimming at V came to 1 base and at J to 5 bases, leaving 7 bases not matched to a gene. CDR1 LGHDT and CDR2 YNNKEL come from the germline V gene (reference sequence). The CDR3 coding sequence is TGTGCCAGCAGCCAAGTCGGGCGGGAGTTTGAGACCCAGTACTTC. It encodes CASSQVGREFETQYF.

This chain connects TRBV7-3 to TRBJ2-2; 12 bases agree with TRBD2. The CDR3 spans 16 residues. Germline V gene lookup returns CDR1 SGHTA and CDR2 FQGTGA. V shed 3 bases, J shed 1 base, and the junction held 0 bases outside the gene matches. CDR3 amino acids: CASSLGLAGNTGELFF. The CDR3 DNA reads as TGTGCCAGCAGCTTGGGACTAGCGGGGAACACCGGGGAGCTGTTTTTT.

This chain joins TRBV7-9 and TRBJ1-4; 8 nucleotides align to TRBD1. V was pared by 3 bases and J by 6 bases, with 6 bases of the junction left unmatched. Germline assignment: CDR1 SEHNR and CDR2 FQNEAQ (reference sequence). The CDR3 spans 15 residues. CDR3 region: CASSFFQGAYEKLFF. In DNA form, the CDR3 reads TGTGCCAGCAGCTTTTTCCAGGGGGCATATGAAAAACTGTTTTTT.

The V gene is TRBV24-1, the J gene TRBJ2-2; 10 bases map to TRBD2. Germline assignment: CDR1 KGHDR and CDR2 SFDVKD. V dropped 4 bases and J dropped 8; count of bases not matched to a gene: 12. The CDR3 extends over 17 amino acids. This CDR3 reads CATSDSNGLAVGGELFF. CDR3 nucleotide sequence: TGTGCCACCAGTGACTCTAATGGACTAGCGGTTGGAGGGGAGCTGTTTTTT.

The J gene is TRBJ1-3, the V gene TRBV12-3 or TRBV12-4; no firm D call. The CDR3 sequence is 13 residues long. Trimming took off 3 bases at V and 3 bases at J, with 6 bases between the two ends. This chain's CDR3 is CASSFPNGNTIYF. The CDR3 region has the DNA TGTGCCAGCAGTTTTCCAAATGGAAACACCATATATTTT.

V usage is TRBV5-8 and J usage is TRBJ2-1; 14 bases fit TRBD2. CDR1 and CDR2 (germline): SGHTS, YDEGEE. The V gene end was trimmed by 4 bases and the J gene end by 9 bases; junction bases not matched to a gene: 6. The CDR3 loop spans 15 amino acids. In DNA form, the CDR3 reads TGTGCCAGCAGCCTTGGGACTAGCGGGGGTACTGAGCAGTTCTTC. Translating gives CASSLGTSGGTEQFF.

The rearrangement joins TRBV6-6 to TRBJ2-7; TRBD2 matches at 11 bases. CDR1 is MNHNY and CDR2 is SVGAGI in the germline V gene (reference sequence). CDR3 length: 14 amino acids. Trimming removed 7 bases from V and 7 bases from J; junction bases left unmatched: 9. The CDR3 DNA sequence: TGTGCCAGCACGATACTAGCGGGGGAAGGGGAGCAGTACTTC. This gives the protein CASTILAGEGEQYF.

The rearrangement uses TRBV7-9 and TRBJ2-1, with D perhaps matching TRBD2 (6 bases). Trimming left V 5 bases short and J 4 bases short, with 15 bases between. The length of the CDR3 is 15 residues. The germline CDR1 and CDR2 sequences are SEHNR and FQNEAQ (reference sequence). The CDR3 is CASSPRGFGYNEQFF. As DNA, the CDR3 is TGTGCCAGCAGCCCTCGGGGGTTCGGATACAATGAGCAGTTCTTC.

This sequence joins TRBV27 and TRBJ2-5; TRBD2 might be the D (5 bases). The V gene's germline CDR1 is MNHEY and CDR2 SMNVEV (reference sequence). The CDR3 covers 16 residues. V lost 5 bases to trimming and J lost 4 bases, with 20 bases between them. The CDR3 DNA is TGTGCCAGCAGTCCACTATTTACGGGGTCGACAGAGACCCAGTACTTC. Translated: CASSPLFTGSTETQYF.

The V and J genes are TRBV21-1 and TRBJ1-3; TRBD1 is the table's D call and was not checked against the DNA. TRBV21-1 is given as a pseudogene. The CDR3 consists of 16 residues. CDR3 protein: CASSIPGGKMGNTIYF. The CDR3 region has the DNA TGTGCCAGCAGCATTCCAGGGGGAAAGATGGGAAACACCATATATTTT.

In regard to this clone: An end of the junction differs from the germline gene, which may be a read error. The V gene is TRBV5-1, the J gene TRBJ2-1; D possibly corresponds to TRBD1 (6 bases). CDR1 SGHRS and CDR2 YFSETQ come from the germline V gene. This CDR3 has 12 amino acids. CDR3 amino acids: CASSLGGPHRVF. The CDR3 region has the DNA TGCGCCAGCAGCTTGGGGGGGCCCCACCGGGTCTTC.

V usage is TRBV30 and J usage is TRBJ2-3, with 9 positions matching TRBD2. Germline V gene data show CDR1 as GTSNPN and CDR2 as SVGIG (reference sequence). CDR3 length: 15 amino acids. Trimming took 3 bases from V and 3 from J; bases not matched to a gene: 7. CDR3 DNA sequence: TGTGCCTGGAGGAGAGTAGCGGGAGCAACAGATACGCAGTATTTT. This codes for CAWRRVAGATDTQYF.